This entry lists 26 T cell receptor beta chains sequenced from one sample in a study of T cells after yellow fever vaccination. One entry per CDR3 protein, called by TCRdb with MiXCR from the 5' RACE reads. The repertoire has 300,000 to 350,000 distinct CDR3 sequences, around 11% of them found once; the top ten carry 3% to 3.5%. The source was CD4+ T cells sorted from PBMCs, collected 45 days after the yellow fever booster vaccination. These receptors originate from a young man who received the YFV17D yellow fever vaccine.

Ten or more counts support this clonotype. The chain links TRBV24-1 to TRBJ2-2; D possibly corresponds to TRBD1 (5 bases). The CDR3 totals 15 residues. CDR1 KGHDR and CDR2 SFDVKD come from the germline V gene. Trimming stripped 2 bases from V and 7 bases from J, with 13 bases between. CDR3 bases: TGTGCCACCAGTGATTCCGGACATTGGGACGGGGAGCTGTTTTTT. This encodes CATSDSGHWDGELFF.

This clonotype was picked up a small number of times. The chain is built from TRBV20-1 and TRBJ1-2; 9 bases fit TRBD1. CDR1 DFQATT and CDR2 SNEGSKA come from the germline V gene (reference sequence). The ends lost 4 bases at V and 4 bases at J; junction bases unmatched: 7. The CDR3 has 14 residues. The CDR3 bases are TGCAGTGCTAACCCGGACAGGGGCCTCTATGGCTACACCTTC. The encoded protein is CSANPDRGLYGYTF.

With regard to this clonotype: Sequence at one end of the junction differs from germline and may be a read error. The chain has TRBV19 and TRBJ2-3; 7 positions agree with TRBD1. This CDR3 has 16 amino acids. The V gene's germline CDR1 is LNHDA and CDR2 SQIVND (reference sequence). The CDR3 bases are TGTGCAAGTAGTAGGGGGACAGCGGAGGTCGAGGATACGCAGTATTTT. Its protein product is CASSRGTAEVEDTQYF.

This clonotype has only a few counts. The CDR3 protein is CSAGGPTQETQYF. CDR3 in DNA: TGCAGTGCTGGGGGGCCGACCCAAGAGACCCAGTACTTC. The rearrangement uses TRBV20-1 and TRBJ2-5; D possibly matches TRBD1 or TRBD2 (6 bases each). CDR1 is DFQATT, CDR2 SNEGSKA, per germline (reference sequence). CDR3 length: 13 residues. V lost 5 bases and J lost 1, with 11 bases in between.

The chain couples TRBV27 to TRBJ2-3; 8 nucleotides line up with TRBD2. The germline gives CDR1 MNHEY, CDR2 SMNVEV (reference sequence). The CDR3 spans 17 residues. After removal of 3 bases from V and 4 bases from J, the junction contained 12 bases not matched to a gene. The CDR3 protein is CASSFWGGSGESDTQYF. The CDR3 nucleotides are TGTGCCAGCAGTTTTTGGGGGGGTAGCGGGGAGTCAGATACGCAGTATTTT.

This clonotype was detected only once. Germline and junction disagree at one end, which may indicate a read error. The rearrangement links TRBV7-3 to TRBJ2-1; 9 nucleotides align to TRBD1. The CDR3 extends over 15 amino acids. Germline assignment: CDR1 SGHTA and CDR2 FQGTGA. The CDR3 region is CASSPRQGGYNAQFF. CDR3 in DNA: TGTGCCAGCAGCCCCCGACAGGGGGGTTACAATGCGCAGTTCTTC.

In its sample, this clonotype was seen a few times. The genes are TRBV6-6 and TRBJ2-5, with TRBD2 matching 8 bases. J was trimmed by 1 base and V by 0 bases; bases with no gene match: 4. The CDR3 spans 16 residues. Germline values: CDR1 MNHNY, CDR2 SVGAGI (reference sequence). Written as DNA, the CDR3 is TGTGCCAGCAGTTACTCGCGGGGGGCCGGCCAAGAGACCCAGTACTTC. It translates to CASSYSRGAGQETQYF.

This clonotype was counted at least ten times. The V call is TRBV7-2, the J call TRBJ2-5; D possibly corresponds to TRBD2 (5 bases). Trimming removed 2 bases from V and 5 bases from J, with 15 bases in between. The CDR3 contains 15 residues. CDR1 SGHTA and CDR2 FQGNSA come from the germline V gene. The CDR3 sequence is CASSLTASRRETQYF. CDR3 coding DNA: TGTGCCAGCAGCTTAACGGCTAGCCGTAGGGAGACCCAGTACTTC. Drawing the rest from reference TRBV7-2 and TRBJ2-5, the complete variable domain is GAGVSQSPSNKVTEKGKDVELRCDPISGHTALYWYRQSLGQGLEFLIYFQGNSAPDKSGLPSDRFSAERTGGSVSTLTIQRTQQEDSAVYLCASSLTASRRETQYFGPGTRLLVL.

This clonotype came up a few times. The rearrangement links TRBV7-9 to TRBJ1-4, with D unresolved. CDR1 and CDR2 from the germline V gene are SEHNR and FQNEAQ (reference sequence). CDR3 length: 14 residues. V was clipped by 3 bases and J by 5 bases, with 10 bases between them. CDR3 coding DNA: TGTGCCAGCAGCTTTGGAGGGCCCAATGAAAAACTGTTTTTT. Its translation: CASSFGGPNEKLFF.

This clonotype was picked up a small number of times. The rearrangement uses TRBV4-2 and TRBJ1-2, with 9 bases lining up with TRBD1. The CDR3 sequence is 15 residues long. CDR1 is LGHNA and CDR2 is YNFKEQ in the germline V gene. Trimming cost V 7 bases and J 8 bases; bases outside gene matches: 14. CDR3 amino acids: CASTRPGQGNGGYTF. As DNA, the CDR3 is TGTGCCAGCACCCGTCCGGGACAGGGAAATGGAGGCTACACCTTC.

This clonotype was seen more than once but under ten times. This sequence joins TRBV5-6 and TRBJ2-2; 8 positions agree with TRBD2. This CDR3 is built from 16 residues. In germline, CDR1 is SGHDT, CDR2 YYEEEE. V shed 0 bases, J shed 3 bases, and the junction held 4 bases outside the gene matches. CDR3 nucleotides: TGTGCCAGCAGCTTGGAGCCGGGGGGGGACACCGGGGAGCTGTTTTTT. As protein: CASSLEPGGDTGELFF.

Only a few counts were recorded for this clonotype. The chain joins TRBV11-2 to TRBJ1-1; maybe TRBD1 (6 bases). V dropped 7 bases and J dropped 0 bases, with 18 bases sitting between them. In germline, CDR1 is SGHAT, CDR2 FQNNGV. The length of the CDR3 is 16 residues. In DNA, the CDR3 is TGTGCCAGCACCACCCTCCGGGACACCTTGAACACTGAAGCTTTCTTT. Encoded protein: CASTTLRDTLNTEAFF.

This clonotype has only a few counts. The chain links TRBV12-3 or TRBV12-4 to TRBJ1-1; D is uncertain. Between the trimmed V and J ends, which lost 3 bases and 0 bases, there was a span of 5 bases. The CDR3 has 13 residues. The CDR3: CASSFGLNTEAFF. DNA of the CDR3: TGTGCCAGCAGTTTCGGTTTGAACACTGAAGCTTTCTTT.

The gene calls are TRBV27 and TRBJ2-3; D is unclear. The germline V gene has CDR1 MNHEY and CDR2 SMNVEV (reference sequence). Trimming left V 6 bases short and J 2 bases short, with 15 bases between. The CDR3 is 15 amino acids. DNA of the CDR3: TGTGCCAGCAGCCCGATTAGAGGATCCACAGATACGCAGTATTTT. Translation: CASSPIRGSTDTQYF.

In this sample, this clonotype turned up many times. The chain uses TRBV11-1 and TRBJ2-2; TRBD2 matches at 8 bases. The CDR3 is made up of 14 amino acids. Germline V gene data show CDR1 as SGHAT and CDR2 as FQDESV (reference sequence). Germline trimming cut 5 bases from V and 6 bases from J; bases unmatched to any gene: 5. The CDR3 DNA sequence: TGTGCCAGCAGCCTCGGGGGGGGAGCCGGGGAGCTGTTTTTT. As protein: CASSLGGGAGELFF.

This clonotype has at least ten counts. The chain combines TRBV6-2 or TRBV6-3 with TRBJ1-5, with unresolved D. The V and J ends lost 3 bases and 7 bases respectively, with 13 bases between them. The V gene's germline CDR1 is MNHEY and CDR2 SVGEGT. CDR3 length: 14 residues. CDR3 in amino acids: CASSYSDFDQPQHF. The CDR3 nucleotides are TGTGCCAGCAGTTATTCGGATTTTGACCAGCCCCAGCATTTT.

This clonotype was counted at least ten times. The gene calls are TRBV12-3 or TRBV12-4 and TRBJ1-6; D perhaps matches TRBD1 (5 bases). V lost 6 bases and J lost 10, with 19 bases in between. The CDR3 covers 15 residues. CDR3 DNA: TGTGCCAGCAGCCTTCGGGACCCTAGGGACTCACCCCTCCACTTT. This sequence encodes CASSLRDPRDSPLHF.

This clonotype has a handful of counts. V gene TRBV28 combines with J gene TRBJ1-1, with D possibly matching TRBD1 (6 bases). Germline V gene lookup returns CDR1 MDHEN and CDR2 SYDVKM. CDR3 size: 12 residues. The ends were cut back, 10 bases at V and 6 bases at J, with 15 bases in the middle. DNA of the CDR3: TGTGCCACCACCGGGGGCTTCGCTGAAGCTTTCTTT. Protein: CATTGGFAEAFF.

Ten or more counts support this clonotype. The chain links TRBV9 to TRBJ2-1, with TRBD2 identical over 9 bases. V lost 1 base, J lost 8 bases, and 1 base stayed unmatched. CDR3 length equals 13 residues. CDR1 is SGDLS, CDR2 YYNGEE, per germline. CDR3: CASSVRGGDEQFF. DNA for the CDR3: TGTGCCAGCAGCGTACGCGGGGGGGATGAGCAGTTCTTC.

This clonotype was seen only a few times. The V call is TRBV18, the J call TRBJ2-4, with 7 bases matching TRBD1. Germline values: CDR1 KGHSH, CDR2 LQKENI. CDR3 length: 16 amino acids. The V and J ends lost 0 bases and 0 bases, in that order; junction bases with no gene match: 2. The chain's CDR3 is CASSPPGQLAKNIQYF. DNA for the CDR3: TGTGCCAGCTCACCACCGGGACAGTTAGCCAAAAACATTCAGTACTTC.

This clonotype was picked up a small number of times. The V gene is TRBV12-3 or TRBV12-4, the J gene TRBJ2-3; D remains ambiguous. The V end was cut by 2 bases, the J end by 2 bases, with 14 bases between. The CDR3 covers 16 residues. CDR3 in amino acids: CASSLSSSHSTDTQYF. In DNA, the CDR3 is TGTGCCAGCAGTTTATCGAGTTCCCATTCCACAGATACGCAGTATTTT.

This clonotype has more than one count but fewer than ten. V and J are TRBV6-6 and TRBJ1-6; perhaps TRBD1 as D (5 bases). In germline, CDR1 is MNHNY, CDR2 SVGAGI (reference sequence). The CDR3 runs 15 residues. The germline V and J ends were trimmed by 0 bases and 9 bases, with 12 bases remaining between them. This CDR3 reads CASSYSQGSGSPLHF. The CDR3 coding sequence is TGTGCCAGCAGTTACTCCCAGGGTTCCGGTTCACCCCTCCACTTT.

This clonotype has at least ten counts. The chain has TRBV7-2 and TRBJ2-7, with a weak D call TRBD1 (6 bases). The ends were cut back, 5 bases at V and 7 bases at J, with 15 bases in the middle. Germline V gene sequence: CDR1 SGHTA, CDR2 FQGNSA. This CDR3 region has 13 residues. In nucleotides, the CDR3 is TGTGCCAGCAGCCCAGGCAGGGGCAGGGAGCAGTACTTC. Amino acid sequence: CASSPGRGREQYF. Full variable domain (remainder filled in from reference TRBV7-2 and TRBJ2-7): GAGVSQSPSNKVTEKGKDVELRCDPISGHTALYWYRQSLGQGLEFLIYFQGNSAPDKSGLPSDRFSAERTGGSVSTLTIQRTQQEDSAVYLCASSPGRGREQYFGPGTRLTVT.

The chain combines TRBV6-5 with TRBJ1-2; D not certain. The V gene lost 4 bases and the J gene lost 8 bases, with 17 bases spanning the gap. Germline values: CDR1 MNHEY, CDR2 SVGAGI. There are 14 residues in the CDR3. The CDR3 here is CASSSGRYFEGYTF. CDR3 nucleotide sequence: TGTGCCAGCAGTTCGGGCCGATACTTCGAGGGCTACACCTTC.

The rearrangement uses TRBV5-1 and TRBJ2-6, with a possible D match to TRBD2 (5 bases). The germline gives CDR1 SGHRS, CDR2 YFSETQ. The length of the CDR3 is 14 residues. V lost 5 bases and J lost 1, with 7 bases in between. The DNA for the CDR3 is TGCGCCAGCAGTGGGGAGTCTGGGGCCAACGTCCTGACTTTC. Its protein product is CASSGESGANVLTF.

This clonotype turned up a few times. This rearrangement joins TRBV5-4 to TRBJ1-4; 8 bases line up with TRBD1. The V and J ends lost 0 bases and 8 bases, in that order; junction bases with no gene match: 3. Germline CDR1 is SGHNT and CDR2 is YYREEE (reference sequence). This CDR3 is 14 amino acids long. CDR3: CASSLDRGAEKLFF. For the CDR3, the DNA is TGTGCCAGCAGCTTGGACAGGGGGGCCGAAAAACTGTTTTTT.